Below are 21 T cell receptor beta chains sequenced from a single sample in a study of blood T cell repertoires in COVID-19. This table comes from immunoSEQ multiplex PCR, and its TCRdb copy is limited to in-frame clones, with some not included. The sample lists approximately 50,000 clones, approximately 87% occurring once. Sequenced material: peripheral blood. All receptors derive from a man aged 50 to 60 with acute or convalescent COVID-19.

This CDR3 reads CSALRDEAFF. The CDR3 DNA follows: TGCAGTGCTCTGAGAGATGAAGCTTTCTTT. The V call is TRBV20-1, the J call TRBJ1-1; D is unresolved. The CDR3 length is 10 residues. V lost 5 bases and J lost 7, with 8 bases in between. The germline CDR1 and CDR2 sequences are DFQATT and SNEGSKA (reference sequence).

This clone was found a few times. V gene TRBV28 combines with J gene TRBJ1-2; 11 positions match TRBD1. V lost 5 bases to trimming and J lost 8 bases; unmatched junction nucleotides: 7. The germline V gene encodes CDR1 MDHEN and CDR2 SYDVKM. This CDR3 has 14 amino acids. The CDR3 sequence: CASSTGQGVVGYTF. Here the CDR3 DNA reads TGTGCCAGCAGTACGGGACAGGGGGTCGTAGGCTACACCTTC.

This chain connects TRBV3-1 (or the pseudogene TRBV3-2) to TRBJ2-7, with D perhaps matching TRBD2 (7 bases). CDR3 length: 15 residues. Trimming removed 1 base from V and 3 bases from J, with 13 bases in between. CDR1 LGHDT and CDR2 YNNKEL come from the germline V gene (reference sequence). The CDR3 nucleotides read TGTGCCAGCAGCCAAGTCCCCGGGGGGCTCTACGAGCAGTACTTC. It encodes CASSQVPGGLYEQYF.

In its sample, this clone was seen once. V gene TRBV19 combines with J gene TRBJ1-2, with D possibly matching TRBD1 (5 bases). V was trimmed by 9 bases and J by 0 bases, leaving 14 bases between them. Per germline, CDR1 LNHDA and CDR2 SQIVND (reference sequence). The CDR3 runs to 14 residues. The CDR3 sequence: CASAGLPSNYGYTF. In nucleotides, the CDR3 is TGTGCCAGCGCGGGACTCCCGTCTAACTATGGCTACACCTTC.

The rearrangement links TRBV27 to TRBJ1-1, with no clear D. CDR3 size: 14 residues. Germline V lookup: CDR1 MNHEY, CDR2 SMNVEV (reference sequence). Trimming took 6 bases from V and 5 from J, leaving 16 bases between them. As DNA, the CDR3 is TGTGCCAGCAGACAAAGGCGGGGTGGAACTGAAGCTTTCTTT. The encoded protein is CASRQRRGGTEAFF.

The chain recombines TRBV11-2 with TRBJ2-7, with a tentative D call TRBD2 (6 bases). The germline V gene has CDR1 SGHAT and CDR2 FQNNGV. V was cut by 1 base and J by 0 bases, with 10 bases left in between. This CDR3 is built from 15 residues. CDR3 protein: CASSLGFGSSYEQYF. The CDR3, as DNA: TGTGCCAGCAGCTTAGGGTTCGGGAGCTCCTACGAGCAGTACTTC.

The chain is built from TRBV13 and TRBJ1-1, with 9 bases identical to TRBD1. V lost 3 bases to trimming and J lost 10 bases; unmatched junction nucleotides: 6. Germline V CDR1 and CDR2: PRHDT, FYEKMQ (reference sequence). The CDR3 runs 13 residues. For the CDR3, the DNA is TGTGCCAGCAGCTTCGGGGACAGGGTCGGAGCTTTCTTT. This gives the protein CASSFGDRVGAFF.

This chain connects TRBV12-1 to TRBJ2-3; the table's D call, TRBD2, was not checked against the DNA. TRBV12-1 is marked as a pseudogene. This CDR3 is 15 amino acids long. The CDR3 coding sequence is TGTGCCAGCAGCTCCCGGGACTCTTTCACAGATACGCAGTATTTT. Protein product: CASSSRDSFTDTQYF.

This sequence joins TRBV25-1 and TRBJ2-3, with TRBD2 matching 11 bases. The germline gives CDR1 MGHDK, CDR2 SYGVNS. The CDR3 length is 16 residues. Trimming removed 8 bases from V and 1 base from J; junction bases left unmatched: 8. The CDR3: CASGTSGRFRTDTQYF. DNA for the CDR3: TGTGCCAGCGGAACTAGCGGGAGATTCCGCACAGATACGCAGTATTTT.

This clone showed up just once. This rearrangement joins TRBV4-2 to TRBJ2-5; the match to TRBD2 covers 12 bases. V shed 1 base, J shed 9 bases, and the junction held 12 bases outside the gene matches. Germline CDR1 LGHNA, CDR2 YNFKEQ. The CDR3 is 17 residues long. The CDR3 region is CASSQAGSSGGGGAQYF. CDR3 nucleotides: TGTGCCAGCAGCCAAGCAGGTTCTAGCGGGGGGGGCGGGGCCCAGTACTTC.

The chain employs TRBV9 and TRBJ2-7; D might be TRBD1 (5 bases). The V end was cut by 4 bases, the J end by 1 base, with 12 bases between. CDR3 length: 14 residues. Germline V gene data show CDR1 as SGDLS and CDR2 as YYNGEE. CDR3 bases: TGTGCCAGCAGCCCCAGGGCGGATTCCTACGAGCAGTACTTC. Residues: CASSPRADSYEQYF.

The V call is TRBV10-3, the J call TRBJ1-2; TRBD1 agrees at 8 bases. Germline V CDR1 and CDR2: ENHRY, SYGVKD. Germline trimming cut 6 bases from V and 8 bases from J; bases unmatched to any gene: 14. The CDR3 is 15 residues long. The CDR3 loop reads CAIRKTGDNLAGYTF. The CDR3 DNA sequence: TGTGCCATCAGGAAGACAGGGGATAATCTCGCAGGCTACACCTTC.

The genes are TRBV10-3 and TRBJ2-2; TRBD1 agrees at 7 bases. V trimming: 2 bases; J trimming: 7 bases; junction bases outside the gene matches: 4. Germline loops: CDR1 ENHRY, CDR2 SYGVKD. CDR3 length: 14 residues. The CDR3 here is CAISELWDSGELFF. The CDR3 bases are TGTGCCATCAGTGAGCTTTGGGACAGCGGGGAGCTGTTTTTT.

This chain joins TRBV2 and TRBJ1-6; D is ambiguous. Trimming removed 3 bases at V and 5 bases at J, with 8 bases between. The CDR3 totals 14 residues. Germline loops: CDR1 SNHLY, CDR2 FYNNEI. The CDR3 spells CASSDRRDNSPLHF. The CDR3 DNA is TGTGCCAGCAGTGATCGGCGGGATAATTCACCCCTCCACTTT.

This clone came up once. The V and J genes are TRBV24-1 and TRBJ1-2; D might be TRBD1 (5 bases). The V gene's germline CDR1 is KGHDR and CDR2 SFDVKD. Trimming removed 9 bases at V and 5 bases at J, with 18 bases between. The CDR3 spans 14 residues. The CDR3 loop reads CATSPLGLDYGYTF. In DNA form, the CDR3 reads TGTGCCACCTCCCCCTTGGGGCTTGATTATGGCTACACCTTC.

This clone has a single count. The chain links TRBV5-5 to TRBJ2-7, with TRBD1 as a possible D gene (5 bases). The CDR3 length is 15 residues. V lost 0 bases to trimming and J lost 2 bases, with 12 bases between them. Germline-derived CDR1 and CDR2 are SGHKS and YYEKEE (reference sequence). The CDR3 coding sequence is TGTGCCAGCAGCTTGGAGGGGCTAGAGCCCTACGAGCAGTACTTC. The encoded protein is CASSLEGLEPYEQYF.

Here the CDR3 reads CASSGTGSQGAEAFF. The CDR3 DNA sequence: TGCGCCAGCAGCGGTACAGGATCCCAAGGCGCTGAAGCTTTCTTT. The chain links TRBV5-1 to TRBJ1-1, with TRBD1 as a possible D gene (5 bases). Per the germline V gene, CDR1 is SGHRS and CDR2 is YFSETQ. CDR3 length: 15 amino acids. V gave up 4 bases and J gave up 6 bases, with 19 bases separating them.

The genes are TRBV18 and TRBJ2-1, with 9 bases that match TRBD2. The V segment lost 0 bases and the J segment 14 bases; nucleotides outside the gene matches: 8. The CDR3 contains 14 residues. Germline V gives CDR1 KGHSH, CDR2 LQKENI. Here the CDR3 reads CASSPPGLAGRKFF. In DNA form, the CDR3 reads TGTGCCAGCTCACCACCGGGCCTAGCGGGGCGCAAGTTCTTC.

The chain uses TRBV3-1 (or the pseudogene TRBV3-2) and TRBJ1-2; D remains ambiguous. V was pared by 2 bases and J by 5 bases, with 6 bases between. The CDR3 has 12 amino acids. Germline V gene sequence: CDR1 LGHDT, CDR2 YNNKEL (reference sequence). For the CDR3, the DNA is TGTGCCAGCAGCCAACGGGGTTATGGCTACACCTTC. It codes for CASSQRGYGYTF.

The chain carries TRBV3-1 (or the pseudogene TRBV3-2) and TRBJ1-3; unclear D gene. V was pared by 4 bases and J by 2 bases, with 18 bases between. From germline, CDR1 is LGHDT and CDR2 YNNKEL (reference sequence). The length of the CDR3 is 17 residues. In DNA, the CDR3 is TGTGCCAGCAGCCCGAATGTACCAGGAACGGCTGGAAACACCATATATTTT. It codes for CASSPNVPGTAGNTIYF.

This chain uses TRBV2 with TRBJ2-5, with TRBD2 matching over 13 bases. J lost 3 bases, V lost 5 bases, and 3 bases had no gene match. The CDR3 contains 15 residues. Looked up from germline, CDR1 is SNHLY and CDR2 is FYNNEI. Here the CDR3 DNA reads TGTGCCAGCAGTTGGACTAGCGGGAGTAAAGAGACCCAGTACTTC. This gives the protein CASSWTSGSKETQYF.